The rows below give T cell receptor beta chains drawn from one sample of a study of T cells in Graves' hyperthyroidism and ophthalmopathy. TCRdb redid the calling of the multiplex PCR reads with MiXCR, one entry per CDR3 protein. The sample includes 80,000 to 100,000 distinct CDR3 sequences, 35% to 50% of them seen just once. The specimen was peripheral blood or thyroid tissue (not recorded which). The receptors originated from a woman in her 30s with Graves' hyperthyroidism. The CDR3 runs from the conserved cysteine through the conserved F or W. A D gene is named only where the DNA matches it firmly. Clone size is stated in some rows and not others, as once, few, many or a class when expanded.

d_gene	len	abundance	v_gene	j_gene	CDR3aa	CDR3nt
NA	16	NA	TRBV20-1	TRBJ2-7	CSARKGKERGIYEQYF	TGCAGCGCTAGAAAGGGGAAGGAACGAGGAATTTACGAGCAGTACTTC
NA	14	many	TRBV7-9	TRBJ1-6	CASSPIRGGSPLHF	TGTGCCAGCAGCCCCATCAGGGGTGGTTCACCCCTCCACTTT
NA	14	many	TRBV9	TRBJ2-7	CASSVHQGFNEQYF	TGTGCCAGCAGCGTACACCAGGGTTTCAACGAGCAGTACTTC
TRBD1	16	NA	TRBV14	TRBJ1-4	CASSQAPGQGYEKLFF	TGTGCCAGCAGCCAAGCCCCGGGACAGGGGTATGAAAAACTGTTTTTT
TRBD1	13	NA	TRBV13	TRBJ1-1	CASSVGTGNKAFF	TGTGCCAGCAGCGTCGGGACAGGAAATAAAGCTTTCTTT
NA	13	medium-sized	TRBV9	TRBJ1-3	CASSTRSGNTIYF	TGTGCCAGCAGCACCCGCTCTGGAAACACCATATATTTT
TRBD1	15	many	TRBV3-1	TRBJ2-7	CASSQMTGGGYEQYF	TGTGCCAGCAGCCAGATGACAGGGGGCGGCTACGAGCAGTACTTC
NA	14	few	TRBV29-1	TRBJ2-6	CSVAEGSGANVLTF	TGCAGCGTAGCGGAGGGCTCTGGGGCCAACGTCCTGACTTTC
TRBD2	16	many	TRBV4-1	TRBJ2-7	CASSQDPLAGSYEQYF	TGCGCCAGCAGCCAAGATCCCCTAGCGGGATCCTACGAGCAGTACTTC
NA	16	NA	TRBV7-9	TRBJ1-1	CASSSQPPGVNTAAFF	TGTGCCAGCAGCTCACAACCCCCAGGGGTGAACACTGCAGCTTTCTTT